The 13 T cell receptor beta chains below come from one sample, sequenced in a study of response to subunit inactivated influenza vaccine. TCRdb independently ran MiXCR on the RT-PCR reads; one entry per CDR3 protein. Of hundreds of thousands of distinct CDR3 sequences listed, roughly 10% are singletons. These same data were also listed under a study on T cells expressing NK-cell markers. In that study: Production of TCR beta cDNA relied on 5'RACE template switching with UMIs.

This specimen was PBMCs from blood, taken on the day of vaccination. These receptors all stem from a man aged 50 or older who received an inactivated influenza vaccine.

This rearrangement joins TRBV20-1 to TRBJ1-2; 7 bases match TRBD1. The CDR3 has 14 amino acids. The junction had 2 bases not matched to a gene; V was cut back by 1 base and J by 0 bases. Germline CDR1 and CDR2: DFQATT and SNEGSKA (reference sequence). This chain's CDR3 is CSARGDRANYGYTF. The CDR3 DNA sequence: TGCAGTGCTAGAGGGGACAGAGCTAACTATGGCTACACCTTC.

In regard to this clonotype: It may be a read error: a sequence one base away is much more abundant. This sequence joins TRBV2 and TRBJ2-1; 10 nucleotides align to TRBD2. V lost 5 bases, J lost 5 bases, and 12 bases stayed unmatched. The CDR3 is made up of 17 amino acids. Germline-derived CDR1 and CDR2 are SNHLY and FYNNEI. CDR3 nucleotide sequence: TGTGCCAGCAGTCTTTTCTCTAGCGGGAGAAGCCACAATGAGCAGTTCTTC. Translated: CASSLFSSGRSHNEQFF.

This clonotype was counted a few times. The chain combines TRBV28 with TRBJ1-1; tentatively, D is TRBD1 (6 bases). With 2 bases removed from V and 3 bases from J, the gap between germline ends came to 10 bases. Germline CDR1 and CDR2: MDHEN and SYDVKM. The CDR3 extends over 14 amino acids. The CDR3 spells CASSLRGPYTEAFF. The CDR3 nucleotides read TGTGCCAGCAGTTTACGGGGGCCGTACACTGAAGCTTTCTTT. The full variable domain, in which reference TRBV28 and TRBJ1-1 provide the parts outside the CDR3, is DVKVTQSSRYLVKRTGEKVFLECVQDMDHENMFWYRQDPGLGLRLIYFSYDVKMKEKGDIPEGYSVSREKKERFSLILESASTNQTSMYLCASSLRGPYTEAFFGQGTRLTVV.

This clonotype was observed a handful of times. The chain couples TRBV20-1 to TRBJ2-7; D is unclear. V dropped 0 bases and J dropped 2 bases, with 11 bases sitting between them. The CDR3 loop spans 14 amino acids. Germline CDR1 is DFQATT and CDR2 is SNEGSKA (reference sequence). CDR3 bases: TGCAGTGCTAGAGATGCTCCAGCACCCTACGAGCAGTACTTC. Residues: CSARDAPAPYEQYF.

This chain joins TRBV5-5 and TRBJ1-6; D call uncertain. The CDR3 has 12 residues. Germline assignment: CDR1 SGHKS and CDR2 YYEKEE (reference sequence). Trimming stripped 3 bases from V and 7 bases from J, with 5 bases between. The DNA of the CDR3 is TGTGCCAGCAGCTACGGGAATTCACCCCTCCACTTT. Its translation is CASSYGNSPLHF.

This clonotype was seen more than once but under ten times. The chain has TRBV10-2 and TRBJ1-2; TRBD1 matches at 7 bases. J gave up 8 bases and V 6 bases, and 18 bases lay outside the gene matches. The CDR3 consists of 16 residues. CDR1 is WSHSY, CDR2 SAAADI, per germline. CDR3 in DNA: TGCGCCAGCAGGGCGATGCCGGGACAGCTGTTAGAAGGCTACACCTTC. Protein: CASRAMPGQLLEGYTF.

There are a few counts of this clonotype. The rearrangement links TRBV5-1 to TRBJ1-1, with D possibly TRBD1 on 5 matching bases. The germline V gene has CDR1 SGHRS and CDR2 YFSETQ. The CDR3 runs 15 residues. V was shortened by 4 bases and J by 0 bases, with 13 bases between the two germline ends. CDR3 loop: CASSGEDRMNTEAFF. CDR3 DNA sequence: TGCGCCAGCAGCGGGGAAGACAGAATGAACACTGAAGCTTTCTTT.

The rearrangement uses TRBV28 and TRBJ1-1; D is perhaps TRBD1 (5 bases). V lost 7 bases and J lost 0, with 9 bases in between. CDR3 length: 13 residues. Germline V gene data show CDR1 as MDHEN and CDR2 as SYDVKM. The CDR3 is CASKAGLNTEAFF. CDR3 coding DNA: TGTGCCAGCAAGGCAGGGTTGAACACTGAAGCTTTCTTT.

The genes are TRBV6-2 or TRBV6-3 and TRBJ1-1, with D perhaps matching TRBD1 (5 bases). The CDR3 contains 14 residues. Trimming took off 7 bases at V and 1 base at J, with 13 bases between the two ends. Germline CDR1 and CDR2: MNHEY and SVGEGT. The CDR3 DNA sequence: TGTGCCAGCACCCGGGACGGATGGAACACTGAAGCTTTCTTT. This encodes CASTRDGWNTEAFF.

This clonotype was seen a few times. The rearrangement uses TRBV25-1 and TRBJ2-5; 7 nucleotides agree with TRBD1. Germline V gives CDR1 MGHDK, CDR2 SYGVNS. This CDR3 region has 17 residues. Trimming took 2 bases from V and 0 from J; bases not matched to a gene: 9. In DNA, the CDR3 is TGTGCCAGCAGTGAACGCCGAGGGGGCGCGTACCAAGAGACCCAGTACTTC. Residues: CASSERRGGAYQETQYF.

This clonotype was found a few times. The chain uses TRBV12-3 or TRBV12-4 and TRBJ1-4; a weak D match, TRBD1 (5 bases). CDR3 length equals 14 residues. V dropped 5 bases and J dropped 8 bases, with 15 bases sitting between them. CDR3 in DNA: TGTGCCAGCAGTAGATGGGTCAGGGAGGAAAAACTGTTTTTT. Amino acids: CASSRWVREEKLFF.

Written as DNA, the CDR3 is TGCAGCGTTGGAGGGACCCTCACAGATACGCAGTATTTT. It specifies CSVGGTLTDTQYF. This rearrangement joins TRBV29-1 to TRBJ2-3; D is tentatively TRBD1 or TRBD2 (5 bases each). V shed 4 bases and J shed 2 bases, with 10 bases lying between them. Germline V gene lookup returns CDR1 SQVTM and CDR2 ANQGSEA. This CDR3 has 13 amino acids.

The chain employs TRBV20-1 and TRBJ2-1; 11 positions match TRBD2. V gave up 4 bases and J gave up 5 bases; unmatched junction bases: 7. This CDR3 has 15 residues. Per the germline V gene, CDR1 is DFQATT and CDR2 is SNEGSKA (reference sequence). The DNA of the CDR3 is TGCAGTGCTACCACCGGGACTAGCGGAAACAATGAGCAGTTCTTC. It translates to CSATTGTSGNNEQFF.